The 23 T cell receptor beta chains below all came from one sample that was sequenced in a study of Tregs in tolerant kidney transplant recipients. TCRdb keeps only in-frame clones here, not all; method: immunoSEQ multiplex PCR. The sample holds roughly 53,000 clones. Here the sequenced sample was CD4+ T cells from blood, taken before the transplant. These TCRs come from a human donor who received a combined kidney and bone marrow transplant.

To note about this clone: Sequencing ends 3 residues short of the CDR3 end; the germline J gene provides the rest. V and J are TRBV14 and TRBJ1-1, with D hard to call. The CDR3 has 13 residues. CDR1 and CDR2 (germline): SGHDN, FVKESK. The ends were cut back, 0 bases at V and 1 base at J, with 3 bases in the middle. The CDR3 is CASSQDRNTEAFF. The sequenced CDR3 bases are TGTGCCAGCAGCCAAGACAGGAACACTGAA.

As to this clone: The CDR3 is cut off 3 residues early in the read; its end comes from the germline J gene. The chain links TRBV5-6 to TRBJ2-5; 7 positions match TRBD1. V gave up 1 base and J gave up 4 bases; unmatched junction bases: 4. The germline V gene has CDR1 SGHDT and CDR2 YYEEEE. The CDR3 sequence is 14 residues long. The CDR3 is CASSLTTGLETQYF. CDR3 DNA, as far as it was read: TGTGCCAGCAGCTTGACGACAGGGCTAGAGACC.

Points on this clone: The read finishes 3 residues shy of the CDR3 end, and the germline J gene is used to complete it. The chain carries TRBV2 and TRBJ1-1, with 10 positions matching TRBD1. The CDR3 consists of 14 residues. Germline CDR1 reads SNHLY; CDR2 reads FYNNEI. CDR3 bases read: TGTGCCAGCAGTTCCGGGACAGGGGTTTTGGAA. Its protein is CASSSGTGVLE. The CDR3 in full is CASSSGTGVLEAFF.

Remarks on this clone: Read sequence stops 3 residues before the CDR3 end, and the germline J gene provides the missing end. The chain uses TRBV7-9 and TRBJ2-5, with no clear D. There are 14 residues in the CDR3. Looked up from germline, CDR1 is SEHNR and CDR2 is FQNEAQ (reference sequence). With 3 bases removed from V and 5 bases from J, the gap between germline ends came to 13 bases. CDR3 residues: CASSLGWAEETQYF. CDR3 bases read: TGTGCCAGCAGCTTGGGTTGGGCAGAGGAGACC.

A word on this clone: The CDR3 end falls 3 residues outside the read, so it is completed with the germline J gene. The genes are TRBV5-1 and TRBJ1-3; a possible D gene is TRBD1 (6 bases). Germline CDR1 SGHRS, CDR2 YFSETQ. V lost 0 bases and J lost 3, with 13 bases in between. This CDR3 region has 16 residues. CDR3 bases read: TGCGCCAGCAGCTTGGCTACAGGGAGCGGTGGAAACACC. This gives the protein CASSLATGSGGNT. The full CDR3 reads CASSLATGSGGNTIYF.

Remarks on this clone: The read finishes 3 residues shy of the CDR3 end, and the germline J gene is used to complete it. V is TRBV2 and J is TRBJ2-2; 7 bases fit TRBD1. The V segment lost 5 bases and the J segment 4 bases; nucleotides outside the gene matches: 7. The CDR3 spans 15 residues. Germline values: CDR1 SNHLY, CDR2 FYNNEI. The CDR3 is CASSYRQGSTGELFF. CDR3 bases read: TGTGCCAGCAGTTACCGACAGGGAAGCACCGGGGAG.

Note on this clone: The read halts 3 residues ahead of the CDR3 end, with the missing end drawn from the germline J gene. The V call is TRBV30, the J call TRBJ2-1, with D perhaps assigned TRBD1 or TRBD2 (6 bases each). The CDR3 is 15 residues long. Trimming took 7 bases from V and 0 from J, leaving 16 bases between them. The germline gives CDR1 GTSNPN, CDR2 SVGIG (reference sequence). The CDR3 bases that were read are TGTGCCTCCAAGGGAGGAGGGGGCTCCTACAATGAG. It encodes CASKGGGGSYNE. The whole CDR3 protein reads CASKGGGGSYNEQFF. Combining the CDR3 with reference TRBV30 and TRBJ2-1 gives the whole variable domain SQTIHQWPATLVQPVGSPLSLECTVEGTSNPNLYWYRQAAGRGLQLLFYSVGIGQISSEVPQNLSASRPQDRQFILSSKKLLLSDSGFYLCASKGGGGSYNEQFFGPGTRLTVL.

With regard to this clone: Sequencing ends 3 residues short of the CDR3 end; the germline J gene provides the rest. V gene TRBV7-8 combines with J gene TRBJ1-5; 7 nucleotides align to TRBD1. V shed 1 base, J shed 4 bases, and the junction held 7 bases outside the gene matches. CDR3 size: 16 residues. Germline CDR1 and CDR2: SGHVS and FQNEAQ. The part of the CDR3 DNA that was read is TGTGCCAGCAGCTTAGAGCCTATCAGGGGGAATCAGCCC. Its translation: CASSLEPIRGNQP. The whole CDR3 reads CASSLEPIRGNQPQHF. The whole variable domain, filled in from reference TRBV7-8 and TRBJ1-5, reads GAGVSQSPRYKVAKRGQDVALRCDPISGHVSLFWYQQALGQGPEFLTYFQNEAQLDKSGLPSDRFFAERPEGSVSTLKIQRTQQEDSAVYLCASSLEPIRGNQPQHFGDGTRLSIL.

Points on this clone: The CDR3 is cut off 3 residues early in the read; its end comes from the germline J gene. The chain employs TRBV7-4 and TRBJ2-7, with TRBD2 matching over 11 bases. The germline V gene encodes CDR1 SGHVT and CDR2 SQSDAQ. The trim removed 5 bases at V and 0 bases at J, leaving 3 bases unmatched. The CDR3 loop spans 15 amino acids. This chain's CDR3 is CASSPGTSGSYEQYF. The DNA read from the CDR3 is TGTGCCAGCAGCCCCGGGACTAGCGGCTCCTACGAG.

About this clone: The read ends 3 residues early relative to the CDR3; the germline J gene fills the gap. The chain uses TRBV6-2 or TRBV6-3 and TRBJ1-5; D is perhaps TRBD1 (6 bases). The CDR3 loop spans 14 amino acids. The germline V and J ends were trimmed by 8 bases and 2 bases, with 13 bases remaining between them. CDR1 MNHEY and CDR2 SVGEGT come from the germline V gene. The CDR3 reads CASWQGFGNQPQHF. The covered CDR3 bases are TGTGCCAGCTGGCAGGGGTTTGGCAATCAGCCC.

Here the CDR3 reads CASSLAQNQPQHF. The part of the CDR3 DNA that was read is TGTGCCAGCAGCTTGGCTCAGAATCAGCCC. The chain employs TRBV5-6 and TRBJ1-5; D is uncertain. The read terminates 3 residues before the CDR3 end, so the remaining end is supplied by the germline J gene. CDR1 SGHDT and CDR2 YYEEEE come from the germline V gene. V dropped 0 bases and J dropped 4 bases, with 5 bases sitting between them. The CDR3 is 13 amino acids.

A remark on this clone: The missing CDR3 end, 3 residues past where the read stops, is filled in from the germline J gene. V gene TRBV18 combines with J gene TRBJ2-5; a weak D match, TRBD1 (5 bases). V lost 0 bases and J 1 base, leaving 9 bases between the germline ends. Germline values: CDR1 KGHSH, CDR2 LQKENI. The length of the CDR3 is 15 residues. CDR3 DNA (partial): TGTGCCAGCTCACCACCCACAGGTGCCCAAGAGACC. This codes for CASSPPTGAQET. The full CDR3 sequence reads CASSPPTGAQETQYF.

Points on this clone: The read finishes 3 residues shy of the CDR3 end, and the germline J gene is used to complete it. J is TRBJ2-4 and V is TRBV19; perhaps TRBD1 as D (6 bases). The CDR3 totals 14 residues. Germline V gene data show CDR1 as LNHDA and CDR2 as SQIVND (reference sequence). Trimming shortened V by 5 bases and J by 2 bases, and 10 bases separated the two germline ends. The part of the CDR3 DNA that was read is TGTGCCAGTAGTGTACAGGGTACCAAAAACATT. Its translation: CASSVQGTKNI. The entire CDR3 reads CASSVQGTKNIQYF.

To note about this clone: From the germline J gene comes the end of the CDR3, since the read stops 3 residues before it. The rearrangement links TRBV6-2 or TRBV6-3 to TRBJ1-2; maybe TRBD1 (6 bases). V lost 4 bases, J lost 5 bases, and 8 bases lay in between. The CDR3 contains 12 residues. The germline V gene encodes CDR1 MNHEY and CDR2 SVGEGT. CDR3 residues: CASSFRGYGYTF. The sequenced part of the CDR3 DNA is TGTGCCAGCAGTTTCAGGGGATATGGC.

As for this clone: The sequenced fragment ends 3 residues before the CDR3 boundary, so the rest is inferred from the germline J gene. The chain recombines TRBV2 with TRBJ2-5; D perhaps matches TRBD1 (5 bases). The V end lost 4 bases, the J end lost 4 bases, and 16 bases lay between the germline ends. The V gene's germline CDR1 is SNHLY and CDR2 FYNNEI. The CDR3 has 15 residues. CDR3 loop: CASSVQGAVRETQYF. CDR3 DNA, as far as it was read: TGTGCCAGCAGTGTACAAGGGGCAGTTAGAGAGACC.

As for this clone: Coverage ceases 3 residues before the CDR3 finishes, and the germline J gene fills in the end. The chain links TRBV6-2 or TRBV6-3 to TRBJ2-1; TRBD2 aligns across 11 bases. This CDR3 region has 17 residues. V dropped 6 bases and J dropped 3; count of bases not matched to a gene: 10. Germline V gene data show CDR1 as MNHEY and CDR2 as SVGEGT. The CDR3 bases that were read are TGTGCCAGCAGCTCCGAACTAGCGGGGGTACGCTACAATGAG. Translating gives CASSSELAGVRYNE. In full, the CDR3 is CASSSELAGVRYNEQFF.

In regard to this clone: The read terminates 3 residues ahead of where the CDR3 ends, so the germline J gene completes it. The chain joins TRBV5-6 to TRBJ2-1; TRBD1 agrees at 8 bases. This CDR3 has 15 amino acids. The germline V gene encodes CDR1 SGHDT and CDR2 YYEEEE. V lost 2 bases to trimming and J lost 4 bases; unmatched junction nucleotides: 5. The CDR3 is CASSLLTGVYNEQFF. The covered CDR3 bases are TGTGCCAGCAGCTTATTGACAGGGGTATACAATGAG.

Worth noting for this clone: The DNA ends 3 residues before the CDR3 does, and the rest of the CDR3 is filled in from the germline J gene. The J gene is TRBJ2-2, the V gene TRBV5-1; D gene uncertain. V shed 0 bases and J shed 0 bases, with 9 bases lying between them. Germline V gene sequence: CDR1 SGHRS, CDR2 YFSETQ. This CDR3 spans 16 amino acids. The CDR3 loop reads CASSLAGGSNTGELFF. Incomplete CDR3 DNA: TGCGCCAGCAGCTTGGCCGGCGGATCGAACACCGGGGAG.

Details on this clone: The DNA ends 3 residues before the CDR3 does, and the rest of the CDR3 is filled in from the germline J gene. This chain connects TRBV7-8 to TRBJ2-5, with TRBD2 as a possible D gene (5 bases). The germline CDR1 and CDR2 sequences are SGHVS and FQNEAQ. Trimming took 2 bases from V and 5 from J, leaving 15 bases between them. The CDR3 length is 15 residues. The covered CDR3 bases are TGTGCCAGCAGCTTATCGGACTCCCAATCGGAGACC. Amino acid sequence: CASSLSDSQSET. The entire CDR3 is CASSLSDSQSETQYF. Filled out from reference TRBV7-8 and TRBJ2-5, the complete variable domain reads GAGVSQSPRYKVAKRGQDVALRCDPISGHVSLFWYQQALGQGPEFLTYFQNEAQLDKSGLPSDRFFAERPEGSVSTLKIQRTQQEDSAVYLCASSLSDSQSETQYFGPGTRLLVL.

As to this clone: With the read ending 3 residues before the CDR3 end, the germline J gene is used to fill in that end. The rearrangement uses TRBV29-1 and TRBJ1-2; possibly TRBD1 for D (5 bases). The V and J ends lost 7 bases and 0 bases respectively, with 9 bases between them. This CDR3 comprises 12 residues. CDR1 is SQVTM and CDR2 is ANQGSEA in the germline V gene. The chain's CDR3 is CSADTTNYGYTF. The sequenced part of the CDR3 DNA is TGCAGCGCGGACACAACTAACTATGGC.

A word on this clone: The CDR3 end is not reached by the read, which stops 3 residues before it; the germline J gene fills it in. This chain connects TRBV7-6 to TRBJ2-3, with TRBD2 matching over 9 bases. Trimming took 2 bases from V and 0 from J; bases not matched to a gene: 6. Germline values: CDR1 SGHVS, CDR2 FNYEAQ. This CDR3 comprises 17 residues. CDR3 in amino acids: CASSLQASGASTDTQYF. Partial CDR3 DNA: TGTGCCAGCAGCTTACAGGCTAGCGGGGCTAGCACAGATACG.

Comments on this clone: The read stops 3 residues short of the end of the CDR3; the missing end is completed from the germline J gene. This rearrangement joins TRBV7-9 to TRBJ1-1, with 7 bases lining up with TRBD1. J gave up 0 bases and V 3 bases, and 4 bases lay outside the gene matches. The CDR3 loop spans 15 amino acids. Per the germline V gene, CDR1 is SEHNR and CDR2 is FQNEAQ (reference sequence). Partial CDR3 DNA: TGTGCCAGCAGCTTCGAGGGACAGTTGAACACTGAA. Amino acids: CASSFEGQLNTE. From start to end, the CDR3 is CASSFEGQLNTEAFF.

As to this clone: The read ends 3 residues before the CDR3 terminus; that terminus is restored from the germline J gene. The chain couples TRBV29-1 to TRBJ2-2; D remains unclear. V was pared by 3 bases and J by 1 base, with 6 bases between. In germline, CDR1 is SQVTM, CDR2 ANQGSEA. The CDR3 totals 13 residues. The covered CDR3 bases are TGCAGCGTTGACCCCGGGAACACCGGGGAG. Translating gives CSVDPGNTGE. The entire CDR3 protein is CSVDPGNTGELFF.